The rows below give T cell receptor beta chains drawn from one sample of a study of early T cells in non-severe SARS-CoV-2 infection. Using its own MiXCR run on the 5' RACE reads, TCRdb lists one record per CDR3 protein. Among 30,000 to 40,000 distinct CDR3 sequences listed, about 5.2% were seen once. Specimen: whole blood, collected at baseline. The receptors shown here come from an adult who was a healthcare worker with PCR-confirmed SARS-CoV-2 infection or an uninfected control (not recorded which). CDR3s include the opening cysteine and the closing phenylalanine or tryptophan. A D gene is named only where the DNA matches it firmly. Rows may omit the clone size; those that give it use once, few, many or a size class.

size | J | D | V | CDR3 | DNA
many | TRBJ1-2 | . | TRBV10-3 | CAITGAFGGYTF | TGTGCCATCACCGGGGCCTTCGGGGGCTACACCTTC
. | TRBJ1-5 | TRBD1 | TRBV28 | CASTLDRVGRPQHF | TGTGCCAGCACCCTTGACAGGGTAGGACGGCCCCAGCATTTT
many | TRBJ2-5 | . | TRBV19 | CASSGGRGETQYF | TGTGCCAGTAGTGGGGGGCGCGGAGAGACCCAGTACTTC
. | TRBJ2-2 | . | TRBV11-2 | CASSLELNTGELFF | TGTGCCAGCAGCTTAGAACTTAACACCGGGGAGCTGTTTTTT
many | TRBJ2-7 | TRBD2 | TRBV6-4 | CASSDGVAGSYEQYF | TGTGCCAGCAGTGACGGGGTAGCGGGATCCTACGAGCAGTACTTC
many | TRBJ2-3 | . | TRBV15 | CATSRDPEDTQYF | TGTGCCACCAGCAGAGATCCCGAGGATACGCAGTATTTT
. | TRBJ2-1 | . | TRBV20-1 | CSASRAGLHNEQFF | TGCAGTGCTAGCCGAGCGGGCCTCCACAATGAGCAGTTCTTC
many | TRBJ2-1 | . | TRBV5-1 | CASSRTPVPANNEQFF | TGCGCCAGCAGCCGGACCCCCGTCCCGGCAAACAATGAGCAGTTCTTC
. | TRBJ1-5 | . | TRBV6-2/TRBV6-3 | CASREPNQPQHF | TGTGCCAGCAGGGAACCGAATCAGCCCCAGCATTTT
many | TRBJ1-5 | . | TRBV4-3 | CASSWGINGQPQHF | TGCGCCAGCAGCTGGGGGATTAACGGGCAGCCCCAGCATTTT
. | TRBJ2-5 | . | TRBV7-2 | CASSSGVRETQYF | TGTGCCAGCAGTTCAGGGGTGAGGGAGACCCAGTACTTC
. | TRBJ1-4 | TRBD1 | TRBV3-1 | CASSWGRGLSNEKLFF | TGTGCCAGCAGCTGGGGGAGGGGGCTGTCTAATGAAAAACTGTTTTTT
few | TRBJ2-1 | TRBD2 | TRBV24-1 | CATSTTSDLRDEQFF | TGTGCCACCAGTACGACTAGCGACCTTCGCGATGAGCAGTTCTTC
many | TRBJ2-3 | . | TRBV20-1 | CSARETPGPNTDTQYF | TGCAGTGCTAGAGAGACCCCAGGGCCGAACACAGATACGCAGTATTTT
many | TRBJ2-7 | TRBD2 | TRBV28 | CASTVSGAISYEQYF | TGTGCCAGCACCGTGAGCGGGGCCATCTCCTACGAGCAGTACTTC
many | TRBJ2-1 | TRBD1 | TRBV2 | CASSDRGIYNEQFF | TGTGCCAGCAGTGACAGGGGGATTTACAATGAGCAGTTCTTC
many | TRBJ2-2 | . | TRBV30 | CAWSMDPRGTGELFF | TGTGCCTGGAGTATGGACCCTCGTGGCACCGGGGAGCTGTTTTTT
many | TRBJ2-5 | . | TRBV28 | CASSLSQVQETQYF | TGTGCCAGCAGTTTATCCCAAGTTCAAGAGACCCAGTACTTC
many | TRBJ2-5 | . | TRBV4-1 | CASSQAPLQETQYF | TGCGCCAGCAGCCAAGCCCCACTCCAAGAGACCCAGTACTTC
. | TRBJ2-7 | TRBD2 | TRBV6-5 | CASSRPTSGKYEQYF | TGTGCCAGCAGTCGCCCGACTAGCGGGAAATACGAGCAGTACTTC
many | TRBJ2-3 | TRBD2 | TRBV6-2/TRBV6-3 | CASSYFASGSINTQYF | TGTGCCAGCAGTTACTTCGCTAGCGGGAGTATAAATACGCAGTATTTT
many | TRBJ2-1 | . | TRBV6-5 | CATRMGFWGSKNNEQFF | TGTGCCACCAGAATGGGGTTTTGGGGTAGTAAAAACAATGAGCAGTTCTTC